This TCR beta chain derives from a study of beta chain features in type 1 diabetes. General observations from the study: People with Type 1 diabetes carried modestly yet significantly shorter TCRB CDR3s in all four CD4+ subsets. Individuals with type 1 diabetes displayed fewer insertions and more deletions at VDJ junctions.

The CDR3 spans 17 residues. V trimming: 5 bases; J trimming: 3 bases; junction bases outside the gene matches: 11. In germline, CDR1 is SEHNR, CDR2 FQNEAQ (reference sequence). Investigators reverse transcribed all isolated RNA, so they sequenced expressed TCRB transcripts. Assay used: immunoSEQ multiplex PCR; TCRdb lists only in-frame clones, some missing. The table has a few hundred thousand clones, over 8.5% seen once. This clone was recorded at least ten times. Its antigen is as yet unknown. The same CDR3 arises from other DNA sequences in this sample as well. Sequenced input: central memory CD4+ T cells from blood. This sequence was found in a man between 25 and 39 years old with type 1 diabetes. The V gene is TRBV7-9, the J gene TRBJ2-1; TRBD2 matches at 9 bases. CDR3 sequence (DNA): TGTGCCAGCAGCCCTCCCCCCCGACTAGCGGTCTACAATGAGCAGTTCTTC. The encoded protein is CASSPPPRLAVYNEQFF.